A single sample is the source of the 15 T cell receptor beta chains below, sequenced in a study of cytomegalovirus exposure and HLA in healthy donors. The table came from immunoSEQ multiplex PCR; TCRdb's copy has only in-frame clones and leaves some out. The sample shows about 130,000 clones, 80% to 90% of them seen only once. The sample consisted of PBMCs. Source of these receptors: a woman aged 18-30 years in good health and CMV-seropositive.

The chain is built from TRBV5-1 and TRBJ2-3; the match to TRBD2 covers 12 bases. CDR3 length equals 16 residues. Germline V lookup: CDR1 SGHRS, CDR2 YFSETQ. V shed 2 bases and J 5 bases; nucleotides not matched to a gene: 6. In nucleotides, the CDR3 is TGCGCCAGCAGCTTCCTAGCGGGGGGGCGTGGAGATACGCAGTATTTT. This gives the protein CASSFLAGGRGDTQYF.

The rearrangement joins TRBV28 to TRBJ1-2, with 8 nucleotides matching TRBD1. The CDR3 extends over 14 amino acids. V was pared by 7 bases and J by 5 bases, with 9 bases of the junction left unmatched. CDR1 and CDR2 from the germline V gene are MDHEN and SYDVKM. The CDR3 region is CASTPLTGDYGYTF. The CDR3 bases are TGTGCCAGCACCCCCCTGACAGGGGATTATGGCTACACCTTC.

The CDR3 sequence is CASSLSGQALGGIQYF. The CDR3 nucleotides are TGTGCCAGCAGTTTATCGGGACAGGCTTTGGGGGGCATTCAGTACTTC. This chain links TRBV27 with TRBJ2-4; 8 nucleotides match TRBD1. Germline V gives CDR1 MNHEY, CDR2 SMNVEV (reference sequence). V lost 0 bases, J lost 9 bases, and 10 bases stayed unmatched. The CDR3 loop spans 16 amino acids.

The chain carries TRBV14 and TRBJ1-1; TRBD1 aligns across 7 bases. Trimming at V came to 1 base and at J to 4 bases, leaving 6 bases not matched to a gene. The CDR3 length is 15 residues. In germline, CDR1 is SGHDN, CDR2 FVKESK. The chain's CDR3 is CASSQAVGGPTEAFF. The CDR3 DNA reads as TGTGCCAGCAGCCAAGCAGTAGGGGGCCCCACTGAAGCTTTCTTT.

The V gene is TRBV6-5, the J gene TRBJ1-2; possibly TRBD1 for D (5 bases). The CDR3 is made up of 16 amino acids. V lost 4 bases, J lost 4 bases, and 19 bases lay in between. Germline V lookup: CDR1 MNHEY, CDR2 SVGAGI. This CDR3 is CASSSEAGRTLYGYTF. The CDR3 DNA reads TGTGCCAGCAGTTCAGAGGCGGGACGGACCCTCTATGGCTACACCTTC.

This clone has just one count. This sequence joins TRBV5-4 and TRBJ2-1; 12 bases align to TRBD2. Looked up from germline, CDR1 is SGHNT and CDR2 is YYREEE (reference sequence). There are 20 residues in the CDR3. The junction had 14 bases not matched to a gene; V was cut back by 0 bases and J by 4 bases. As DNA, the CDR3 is TGTGCCAGCAGCTTGGTGGCTAGCGGGGGGGCGAGCTATCTATACAATGAGCAGTTCTTC. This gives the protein CASSLVASGGASYLYNEQFF.

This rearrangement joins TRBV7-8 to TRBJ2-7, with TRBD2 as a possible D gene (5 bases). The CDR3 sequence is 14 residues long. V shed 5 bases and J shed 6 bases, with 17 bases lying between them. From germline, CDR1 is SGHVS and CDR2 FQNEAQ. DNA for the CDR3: TGTGCCAGCAGCCCAGACCGGGAAAGGAGCGAGCAGTACTTC. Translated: CASSPDRERSEQYF. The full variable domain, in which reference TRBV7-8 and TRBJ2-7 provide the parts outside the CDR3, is GAGVSQSPRYKVAKRGQDVALRCDPISGHVSLFWYQQALGQGPEFLTYFQNEAQLDKSGLPSDRFFAERPEGSVSTLKIQRTQQEDSAVYLCASSPDRERSEQYFGPGTRLTVT.

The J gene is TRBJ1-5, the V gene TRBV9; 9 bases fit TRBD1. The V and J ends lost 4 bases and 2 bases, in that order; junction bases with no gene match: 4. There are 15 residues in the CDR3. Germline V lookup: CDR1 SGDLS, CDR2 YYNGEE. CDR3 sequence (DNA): TGTGCCAGCAGCCGGACAGGGGTTGGCAATCAGCCCCAGCATTTT. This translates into CASSRTGVGNQPQHF.

The CDR3 is CARHGLAGTQYF. The CDR3 DNA reads as TGTGCCAGACACGGACTAGCAGGGACCCAGTACTTC. The chain has TRBV5-3 and TRBJ2-5; 8 nucleotides match TRBD2. TRBV5-3 is labeled an ORF, and its function is uncertain. This CDR3 has 12 amino acids. V lost 7 bases, J lost 7 bases, and 6 bases stayed unmatched.

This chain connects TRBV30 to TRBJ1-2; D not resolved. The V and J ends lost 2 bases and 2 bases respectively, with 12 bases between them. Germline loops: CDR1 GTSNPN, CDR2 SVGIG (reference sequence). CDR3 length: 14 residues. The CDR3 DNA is TGTGCCTGGAGTTCTGGCATTACCAACTATGGCTACACCTTC. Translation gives CAWSSGITNYGYTF. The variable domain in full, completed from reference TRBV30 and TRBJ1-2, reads SQTIHQWPATLVQPVGSPLSLECTVEGTSNPNLYWYRQAAGRGLQLLFYSVGIGQISSEVPQNLSASRPQDRQFILSSKKLLLSDSGFYLCAWSSGITNYGYTFGSGTRLTVV.

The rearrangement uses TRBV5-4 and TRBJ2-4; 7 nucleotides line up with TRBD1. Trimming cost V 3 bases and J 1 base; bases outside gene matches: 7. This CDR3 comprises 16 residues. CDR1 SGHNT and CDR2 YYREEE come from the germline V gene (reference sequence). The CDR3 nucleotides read TGTGCCAGCAGCTATCGACAGGGCTACGCCAAAAACATTCAGTACTTC. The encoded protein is CASSYRQGYAKNIQYF.

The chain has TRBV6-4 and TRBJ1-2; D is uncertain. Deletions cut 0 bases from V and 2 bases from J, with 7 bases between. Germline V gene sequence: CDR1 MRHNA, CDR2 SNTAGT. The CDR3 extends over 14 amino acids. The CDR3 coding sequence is TGTGCCAGCAGTGACTCGGGAGGGAACTATGGCTACACCTTC. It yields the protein CASSDSGGNYGYTF.

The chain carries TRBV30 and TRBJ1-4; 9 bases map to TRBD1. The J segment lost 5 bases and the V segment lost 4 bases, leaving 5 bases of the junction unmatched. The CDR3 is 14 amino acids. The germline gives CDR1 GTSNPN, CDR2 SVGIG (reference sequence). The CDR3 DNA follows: TGTGCCTGGAACCCCGGGACAGGGAATGAAAAACTGTTTTTT. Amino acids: CAWNPGTGNEKLFF.

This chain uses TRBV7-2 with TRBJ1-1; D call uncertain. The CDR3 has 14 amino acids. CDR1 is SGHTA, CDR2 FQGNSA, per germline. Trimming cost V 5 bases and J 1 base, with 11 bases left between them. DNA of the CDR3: TGTGCCAGCAGCCCCAGGCGGGGGAACACTGAAGCTTTCTTT. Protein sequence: CASSPRRGNTEAFF.

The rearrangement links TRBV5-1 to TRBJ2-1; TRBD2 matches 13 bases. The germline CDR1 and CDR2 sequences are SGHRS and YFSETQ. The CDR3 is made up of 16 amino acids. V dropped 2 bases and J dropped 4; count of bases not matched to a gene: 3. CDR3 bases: TGCGCCAGCAGCTTTCGGACTAGCGGGGGTTACAATGAGCAGTTCTTC. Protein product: CASSFRTSGGYNEQFF.